This TCR beta chain appears in the sequencing data of a study of identical twins. Study-wide findings and caveats: Beta out-of-frame sequences showed weaker excess twin sharing.

Unique molecular identifiers were present on cDNA, and template switching added a universal primer site. TCRdb re-called the 5' RACE reads through MiXCR, storing one row per CDR3 protein. The sample lists around 220,000 distinct CDR3 sequences, about an eighth occurring once. Only a few counts were recorded for this clonotype. Its antigen remains unidentified. This CDR3 is 15 amino acids long. With 2 bases clipped from V and 7 bases from J, the junction kept 8 bases outside the gene matches. Looked up from germline, CDR1 is SGHTS and CDR2 is YDEGEE. Every sampled donor was Caucasian and healthy. The rearrangement links TRBV5-8 to TRBJ2-1; the match to TRBD2 covers 8 bases. Sequenced: memory (CD45RO+) T cells sorted from blood. The TCR originated in a woman aged 18-29 years in good health. The CDR3 sequence is CASSFGAGDLNEQFF. CDR3 nucleotides: TGTGCCAGCAGCTTTGGAGCGGGGGACCTTAATGAGCAGTTCTTC.